Sequencing of this T cell receptor (beta chain) was carried out in a study of human T cells and chemical hapten exposure. Study-wide background: Diphenylcyclopropenone doses were given weekly to the scalps of patients across the roughly 24-week study.

Library preparation tagged each individual cDNA molecule with a unique molecular identifier. In TCRdb, the RACE reads were re-called with MiXCR into one record per CDR3 protein. The data hold a few hundred thousand distinct CDR3 sequences, with about 8.6% observed a single time. Trimming removed 3 bases at V and 1 base at J, with 6 bases between. There are 13 residues in the CDR3. Per the germline V gene, CDR1 is MNHEY and CDR2 is SMNVEV (reference sequence). With regard to this clonotype: Its cognate antigen is unknown. This clone may be a read error of a much larger clone one base away.

Time point reported: pre-sensitization, week 0. The treatment denotes: therapeutic diphenylcyclopropenone sensitization with weekly scalp DPC. Study-level points and caveats: Relative to controls, expanded TCRs formed significantly more large CDR3 similarity clusters.

The source material was whole blood, sampled in connection with sensitization to the hapten diphenylcyclopropenone (DPC). The receptor was derived from a woman in her forties with alopecia areata. Some clones in this sample may be carry-over from other donors' samples. This sequence joins TRBV27 and TRBJ1-1, with D hard to call. The CDR3 nucleotides are TGTGCCAGCAGTTTCAAGGAGAACACTGAAGCTTTCTTT. The encoded protein is CASSFKENTEAFF.